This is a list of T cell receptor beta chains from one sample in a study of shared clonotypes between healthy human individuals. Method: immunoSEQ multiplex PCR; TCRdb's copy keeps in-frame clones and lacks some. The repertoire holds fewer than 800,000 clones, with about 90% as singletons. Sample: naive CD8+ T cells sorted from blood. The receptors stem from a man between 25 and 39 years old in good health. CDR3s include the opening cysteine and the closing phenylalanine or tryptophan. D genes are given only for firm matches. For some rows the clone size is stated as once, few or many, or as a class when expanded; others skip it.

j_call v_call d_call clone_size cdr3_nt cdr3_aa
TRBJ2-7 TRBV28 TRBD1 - TGTGCCAGCAGTTCCCAGACAGGGGAAGAATCTTACGAGCAGTACTTC CASSSQTGEESYEQYF
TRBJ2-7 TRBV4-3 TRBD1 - TGCGCCAGCAGCCAAGTGACAGGGGCGAACTACGAGCAGTACTTC CASSQVTGANYEQYF
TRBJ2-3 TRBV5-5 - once TGTGCCAGCAGCTTGGAGGTATTCACAGATACGCAGTATTTT CASSLEVFTDTQYF
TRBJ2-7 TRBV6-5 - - TGTGCCAGCAGTTACTCGGTTAGCTCCTACGAGCAGTACTTC CASSYSVSSYEQYF
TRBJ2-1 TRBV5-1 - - TGCGCCAGCAGCTTGGACCTAGGACTCCCCAATGAGCAGTTCTTC CASSLDLGLPNEQFF
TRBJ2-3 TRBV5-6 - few TGTGCCAGCAGCTTAGCGGAGAACACAGATACGCAGTATTTT CASSLAENTDTQYF
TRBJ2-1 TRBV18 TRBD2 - TGTGCCAGCTCACCCGCTAGCGGGCGCTTGAGCTCCTACAATGAGCAGTTCTTC CASSPASGRLSSYNEQFF
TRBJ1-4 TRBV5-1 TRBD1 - TGCGCCAGCAGCTGGGGGACAGGGATTCGGGAAAAACTGTTTTTT CASSWGTGIREKLFF
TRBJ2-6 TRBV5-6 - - TGTGCCAGCAGCTTGCTTATAGTGAGCTCTGGGGCCAACGTCCTGACTTTC CASSLLIVSSGANVLTF
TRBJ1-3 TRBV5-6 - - TGTGCCAGCAGCATGGATCTCGGGCAGGGGAGAAACACCATATATTTT CASSMDLGQGRNTIYF
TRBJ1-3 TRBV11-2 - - TGTGCCAGCAGCTTAATCCGGGGGAACAAACGAAACACCATATATTTT CASSLIRGNKRNTIYF
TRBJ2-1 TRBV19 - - TGTGCCAGTAGTATTTTTGCGGGGTCCGGTAATGAGCAGTTCTTC CASSIFAGSGNEQFF
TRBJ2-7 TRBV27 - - TGTGCCAGCAGTTTATTGGGTACGGCAGGGTACGAGCAGTACTTC CASSLLGTAGYEQYF
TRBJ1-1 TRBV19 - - TGTGCCAGTAGGCTCGGGGCAGGGGTGAACACTGAAGCTTTCTTT CASRLGAGVNTEAFF
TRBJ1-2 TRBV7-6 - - TGTGCCAGCAGCTTAGCAGGAGGGTTGGGCTATGGCTACACCTTC CASSLAGGLGYGYTF
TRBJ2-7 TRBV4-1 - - TGCGCCAGCAGCCAAGGGGGAATGGCCGAGCAGTACTTC CASSQGGMAEQYF